This TCR beta chain was recorded in a study of vaccination effects on CD4 cells after COVID-19. Using immunoSEQ multiplex PCR, the repertoire was profiled, and TCRdb retains in-frame clones only, with some absent. The repertoire has tens of thousands of clones, approximately 74% of them found once; the top ten carry more than 1.5%. Study-level points and caveats: Clones induced by infection and by vaccine showed marked clonal contraction late after vaccination.

The CDR3 sequence is 15 residues long. Germline CDR1 reads SGHTA; CDR2 reads FQGNSA. The ends lost 5 bases at V and 3 bases at J; junction bases unmatched: 6. In the ViraFEST assay, antigen-specific CD4+ clonotypes were identified by expansion after peptide-pool stimulation. Once cultured for roughly 10 days, the cells underwent separation to obtain CD4+ T cells. The healthy vaccine recipients, who had no prior SARS-CoV-2 infection, showed negative nucleocapsid antibodies. Cultures used 2 million or so PBMC per well, 7.5 to 10 IU/ml IL-2 and roughly 10 ug/ml peptides. Cultures got half-medium changes with IL-2 on days 3 and 7. In regard to this clone: Its cognate antigen is unknown.

The chain uses TRBV7-2 and TRBJ2-7, with TRBD2 matching 11 bases. The sequence came from a human donor who received a COVID-19 vaccine. The input for sequencing was CD4+ T cells from PBMCs cultured with HCoV-229E spike peptides, taken before COVID-19 vaccination. The CDR3 region is CASSPRTSGFYEQYV. The CDR3 DNA reads as TGTGCCAGCAGCCCCCGGACTAGCGGGTTCTACGAGCAGTACGTC.